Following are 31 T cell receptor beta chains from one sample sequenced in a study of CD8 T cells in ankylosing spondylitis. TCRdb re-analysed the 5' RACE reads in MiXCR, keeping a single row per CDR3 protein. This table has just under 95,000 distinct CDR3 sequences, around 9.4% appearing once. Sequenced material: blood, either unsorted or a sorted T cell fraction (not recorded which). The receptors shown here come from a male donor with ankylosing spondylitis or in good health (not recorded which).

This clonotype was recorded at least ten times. CDR3 loop: CASSKRGTFEGFQPQHF. In DNA form, the CDR3 reads TGTGCCAGCAGCAAAAGAGGGACATTTGAAGGTTTCCAGCCCCAGCATTTT. The rearrangement links TRBV21-1 to TRBJ1-5; the table gives TRBD1 as D, unverified against the DNA. TRBV21-1 is a pseudogene segment. The CDR3 sequence is 17 residues long.

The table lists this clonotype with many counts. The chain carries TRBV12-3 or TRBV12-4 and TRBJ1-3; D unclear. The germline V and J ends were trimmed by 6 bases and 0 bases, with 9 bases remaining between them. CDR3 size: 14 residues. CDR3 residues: CASRRISSGNTIYF. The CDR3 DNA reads TGTGCCAGCAGGCGGATATCCTCTGGAAACACCATATATTTT.

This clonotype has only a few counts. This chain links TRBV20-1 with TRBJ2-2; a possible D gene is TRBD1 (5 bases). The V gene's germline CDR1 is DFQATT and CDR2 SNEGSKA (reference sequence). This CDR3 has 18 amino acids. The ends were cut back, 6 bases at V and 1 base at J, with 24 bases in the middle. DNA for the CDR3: TGCAGTGCCTCAGGGATCCTTAACCTTCGCGGGAACACCGGGGAGCTGTTTTTT. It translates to CSASGILNLRGNTGELFF.

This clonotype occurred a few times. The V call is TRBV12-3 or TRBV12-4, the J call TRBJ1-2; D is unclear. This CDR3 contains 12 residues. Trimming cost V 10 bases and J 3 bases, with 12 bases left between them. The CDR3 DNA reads TGTGCCACAAACGGGCGGTACTATGGCTACACCTTC. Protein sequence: CATNGRYYGYTF.

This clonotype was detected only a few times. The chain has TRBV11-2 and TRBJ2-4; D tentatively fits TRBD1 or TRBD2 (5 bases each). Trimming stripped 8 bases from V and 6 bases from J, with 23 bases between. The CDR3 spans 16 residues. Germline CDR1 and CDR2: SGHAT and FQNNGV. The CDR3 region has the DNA TGTGCCAGCGCCACGTTATGGGGGTGGAGGAGAAACATTCAGTACTTC. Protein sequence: CASATLWGWRRNIQYF.

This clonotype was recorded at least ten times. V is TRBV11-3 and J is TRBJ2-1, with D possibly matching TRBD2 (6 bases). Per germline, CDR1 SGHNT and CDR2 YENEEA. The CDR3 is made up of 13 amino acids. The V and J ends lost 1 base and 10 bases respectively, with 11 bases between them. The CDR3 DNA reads TGTGCCAGCAGCTTAGGGGTCGGGAGCGAGCAGTTCTTC. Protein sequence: CASSLGVGSEQFF.

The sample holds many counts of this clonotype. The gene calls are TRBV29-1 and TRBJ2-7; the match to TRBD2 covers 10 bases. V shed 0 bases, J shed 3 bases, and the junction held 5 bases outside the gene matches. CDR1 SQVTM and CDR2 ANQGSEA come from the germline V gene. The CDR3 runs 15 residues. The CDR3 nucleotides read TGCAGCGTTGAAGATAAACTAGCGGGGAACTACGAGCAGTACTTC. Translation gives CSVEDKLAGNYEQYF.

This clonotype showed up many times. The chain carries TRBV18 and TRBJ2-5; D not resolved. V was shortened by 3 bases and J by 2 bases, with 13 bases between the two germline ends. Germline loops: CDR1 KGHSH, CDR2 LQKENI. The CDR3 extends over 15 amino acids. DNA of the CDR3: TGTGCCAGCTCACCTTCCACCGGGTCTCAAGAGACCCAGTACTTC. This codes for CASSPSTGSQETQYF.

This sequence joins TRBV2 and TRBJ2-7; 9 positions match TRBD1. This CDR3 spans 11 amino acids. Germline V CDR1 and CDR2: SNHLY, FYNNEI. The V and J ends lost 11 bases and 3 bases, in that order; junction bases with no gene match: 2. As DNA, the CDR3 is TGTGCCGGACAGGGGAACTACGAGCAGTACTTC. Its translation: CAGQGNYEQYF. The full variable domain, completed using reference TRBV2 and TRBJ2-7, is EPEVTQTPSHQVTQMGQEVILRCVPISNHLYFYWYRQILGQKVEFLVSFYNNEISEKSEIFDDQFSVERPDGSNFTLKIRSTKLEDSAMYFCAGQGNYEQYFGPGTRLTVT.

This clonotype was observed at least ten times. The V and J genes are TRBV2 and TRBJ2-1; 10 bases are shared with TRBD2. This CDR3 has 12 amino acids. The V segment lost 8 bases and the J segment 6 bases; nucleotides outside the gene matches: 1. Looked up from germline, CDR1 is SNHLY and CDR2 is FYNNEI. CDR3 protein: CASQREGNEQFF. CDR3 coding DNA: TGTGCCAGCCAGCGGGAGGGCAATGAGCAGTTCTTC.

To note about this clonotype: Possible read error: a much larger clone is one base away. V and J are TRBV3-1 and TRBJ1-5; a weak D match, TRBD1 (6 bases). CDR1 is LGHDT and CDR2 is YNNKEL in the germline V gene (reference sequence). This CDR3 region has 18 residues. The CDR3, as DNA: TGTGCCTGCAGTTTTAGGGTAGCGGACAGTTATAGCAATCAGCCCCAGCATTTT. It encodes CACSFRVADSYSNQPQHF.

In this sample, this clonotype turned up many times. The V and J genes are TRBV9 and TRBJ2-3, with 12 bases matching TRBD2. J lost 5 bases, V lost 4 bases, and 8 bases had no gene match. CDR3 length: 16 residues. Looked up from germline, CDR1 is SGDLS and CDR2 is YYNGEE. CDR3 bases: TGTGCCAGCAGCCGGGCGGCTAGCGGGGGGGGAGATACGCAGTATTTT. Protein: CASSRAASGGGDTQYF.

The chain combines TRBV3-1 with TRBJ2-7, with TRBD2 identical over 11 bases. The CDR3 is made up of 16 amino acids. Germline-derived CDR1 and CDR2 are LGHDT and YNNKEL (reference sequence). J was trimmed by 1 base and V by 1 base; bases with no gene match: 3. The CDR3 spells CASSQGRLAGSYEQYF. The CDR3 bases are TGTGCCAGCAGCCAAGGGCGACTAGCGGGGTCCTACGAGCAGTACTTC.

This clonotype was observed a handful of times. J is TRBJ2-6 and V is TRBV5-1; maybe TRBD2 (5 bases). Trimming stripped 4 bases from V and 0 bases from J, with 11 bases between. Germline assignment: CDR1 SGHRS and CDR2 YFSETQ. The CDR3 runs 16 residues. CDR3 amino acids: CASSPGDVSGANVLTF. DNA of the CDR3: TGCGCCAGCAGCCCCGGGGATGTCTCTGGGGCCAACGTCCTGACTTTC. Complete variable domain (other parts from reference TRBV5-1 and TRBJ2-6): KAGVTQTPRYLIKTRGQQVTLSCSPISGHRSVSWYQQTPGQGLQFLFEYFSETQRNKGNFPGRFSGRQFSNSRSEMNVSTLELGDSALYLCASSPGDVSGANVLTFGAGSRLTVL.

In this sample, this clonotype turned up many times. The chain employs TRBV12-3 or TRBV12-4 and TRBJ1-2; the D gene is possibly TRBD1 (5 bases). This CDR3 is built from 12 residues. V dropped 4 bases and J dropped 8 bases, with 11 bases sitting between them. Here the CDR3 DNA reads TGTGCCAGCAGTTCAGGGTTTTTGGGCTACACCTTC. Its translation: CASSSGFLGYTF.

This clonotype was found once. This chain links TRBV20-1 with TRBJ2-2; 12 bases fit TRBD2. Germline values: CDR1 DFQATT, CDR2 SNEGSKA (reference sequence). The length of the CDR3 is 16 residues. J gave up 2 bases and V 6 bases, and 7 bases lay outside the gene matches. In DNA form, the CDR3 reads TGCAGTGCCCCCGGACTAGCGGGGCAAAACACCGGGGAGCTGTTTTTT. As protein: CSAPGLAGQNTGELFF.

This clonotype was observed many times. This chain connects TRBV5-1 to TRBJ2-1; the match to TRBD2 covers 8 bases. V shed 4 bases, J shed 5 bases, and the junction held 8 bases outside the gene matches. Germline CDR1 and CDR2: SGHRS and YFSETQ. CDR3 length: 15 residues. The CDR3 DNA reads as TGCGCCAGCAGCCCGGGCGGGGGGCTTCACAATGAGCAGTTCTTC. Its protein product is CASSPGGGLHNEQFF.

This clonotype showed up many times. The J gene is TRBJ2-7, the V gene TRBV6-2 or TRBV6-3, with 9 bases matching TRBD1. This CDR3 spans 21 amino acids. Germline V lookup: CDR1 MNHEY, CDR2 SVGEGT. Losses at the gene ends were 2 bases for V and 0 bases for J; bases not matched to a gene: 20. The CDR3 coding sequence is TGTGCCAGCAGTTACGATCGGATCTCGGGACAGGGAATGGAAGGCTCCTACGAGCAGTACTTC. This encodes CASSYDRISGQGMEGSYEQYF.

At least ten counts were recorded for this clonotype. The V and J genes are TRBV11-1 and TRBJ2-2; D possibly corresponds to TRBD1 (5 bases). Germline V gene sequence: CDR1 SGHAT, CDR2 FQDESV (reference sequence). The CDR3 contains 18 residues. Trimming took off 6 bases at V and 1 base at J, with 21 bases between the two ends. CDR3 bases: TGTGCCAGCAGTGCACTTGGGGCTACACCGCGGAACACCGGGGAGCTGTTTTTT. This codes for CASSALGATPRNTGELFF.

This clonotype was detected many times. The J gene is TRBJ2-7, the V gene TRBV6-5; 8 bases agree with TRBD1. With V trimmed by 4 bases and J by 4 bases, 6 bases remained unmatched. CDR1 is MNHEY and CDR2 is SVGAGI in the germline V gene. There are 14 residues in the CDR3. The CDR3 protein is CASSFRTGYYEQYF. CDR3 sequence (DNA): TGTGCCAGCAGTTTTAGGACAGGGTATTACGAGCAGTACTTC.

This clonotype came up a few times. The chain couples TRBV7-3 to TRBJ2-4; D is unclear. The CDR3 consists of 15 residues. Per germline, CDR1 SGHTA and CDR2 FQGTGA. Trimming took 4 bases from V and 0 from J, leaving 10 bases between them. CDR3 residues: CASSSGPEAKNIQYF. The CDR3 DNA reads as TGTGCCAGCAGCTCCGGTCCAGAAGCCAAAAACATTCAGTACTTC.

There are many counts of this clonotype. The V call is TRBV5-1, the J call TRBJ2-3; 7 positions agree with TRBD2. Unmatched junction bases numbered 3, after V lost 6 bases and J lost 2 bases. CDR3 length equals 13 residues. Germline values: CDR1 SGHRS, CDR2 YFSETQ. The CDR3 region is CASTLADTDTQYF. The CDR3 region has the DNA TGCGCCAGCACGCTAGCGGACACAGATACGCAGTATTTT.

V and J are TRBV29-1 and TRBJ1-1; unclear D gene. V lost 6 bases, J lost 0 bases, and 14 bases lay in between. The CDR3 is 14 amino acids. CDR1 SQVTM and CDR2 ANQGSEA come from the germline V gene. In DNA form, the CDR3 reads TGCAGCGTGGGCTTTCGGGGTTTGAACACTGAAGCTTTCTTT. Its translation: CSVGFRGLNTEAFF.

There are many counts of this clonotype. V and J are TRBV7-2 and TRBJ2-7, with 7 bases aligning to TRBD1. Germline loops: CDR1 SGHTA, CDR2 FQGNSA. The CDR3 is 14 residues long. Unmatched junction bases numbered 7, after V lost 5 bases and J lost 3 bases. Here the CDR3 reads CASSNNRGFYEQYF. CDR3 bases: TGTGCCAGCAGCAACAACAGGGGCTTCTACGAGCAGTACTTC.

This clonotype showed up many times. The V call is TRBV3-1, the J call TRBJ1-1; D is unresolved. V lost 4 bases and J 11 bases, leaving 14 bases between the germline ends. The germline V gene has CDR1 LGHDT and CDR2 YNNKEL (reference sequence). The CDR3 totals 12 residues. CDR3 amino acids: CASSLQTSGAFF. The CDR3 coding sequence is TGTGCCAGCAGCCTACAGACTTCCGGGGCTTTCTTT.

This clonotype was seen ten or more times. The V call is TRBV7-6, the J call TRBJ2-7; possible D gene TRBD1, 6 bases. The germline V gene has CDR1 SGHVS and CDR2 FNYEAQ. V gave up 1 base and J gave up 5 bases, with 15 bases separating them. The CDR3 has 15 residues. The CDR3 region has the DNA TGTGCCAGCAGCTTAGTAGGCAGGGGAAAAGACGAGCAGTACTTC. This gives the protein CASSLVGRGKDEQYF.

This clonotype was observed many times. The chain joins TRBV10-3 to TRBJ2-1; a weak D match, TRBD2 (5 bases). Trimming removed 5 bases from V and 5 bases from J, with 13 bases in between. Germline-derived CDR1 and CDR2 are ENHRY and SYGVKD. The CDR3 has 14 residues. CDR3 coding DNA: TGTGCCATCAGTCTAGGGAGTGAGGACAATGAGCAGTTCTTC. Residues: CAISLGSEDNEQFF.

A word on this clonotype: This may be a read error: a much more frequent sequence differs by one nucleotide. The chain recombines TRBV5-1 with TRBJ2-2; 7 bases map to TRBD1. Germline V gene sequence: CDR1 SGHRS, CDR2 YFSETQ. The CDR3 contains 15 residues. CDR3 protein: CASSPRDSPTRELFF. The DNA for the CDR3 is TGCGCCAGCAGCCCCAGGGACAGTCCCACCAGGGAGCTGTTTTTT. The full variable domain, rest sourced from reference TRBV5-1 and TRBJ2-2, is KAGVTQTPRYLIKTRGQQVTLSCSPISGHRSVSWYQQTPGQGLQFLFEYFSETQRNKGNFPGRFSGRQFSNSRSEMNVSTLELGDSALYLCASSPRDSPTRELFFGEGSRLTVL.

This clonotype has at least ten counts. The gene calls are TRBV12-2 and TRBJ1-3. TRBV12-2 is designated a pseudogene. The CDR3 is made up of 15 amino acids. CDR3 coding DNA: TGTGCAAGTCGCTTACCGGGGGAGGCTGGAAACACCATATATTTT. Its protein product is CASRLPGEAGNTIYF.

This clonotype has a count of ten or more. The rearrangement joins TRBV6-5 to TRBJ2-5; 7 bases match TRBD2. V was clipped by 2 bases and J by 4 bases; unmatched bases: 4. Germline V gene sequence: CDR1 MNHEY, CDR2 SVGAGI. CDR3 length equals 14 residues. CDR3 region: CASSYGGGGETQYF. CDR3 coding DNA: TGTGCCAGCAGTTACGGGGGGGGAGGAGAGACCCAGTACTTC.

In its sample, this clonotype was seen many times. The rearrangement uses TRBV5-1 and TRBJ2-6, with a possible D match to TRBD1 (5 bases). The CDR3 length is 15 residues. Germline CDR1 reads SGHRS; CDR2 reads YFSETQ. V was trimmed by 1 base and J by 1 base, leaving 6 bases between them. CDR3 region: CASSLSGSGANVLTF. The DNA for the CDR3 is TGCGCCAGCAGCTTGTCAGGGTCTGGGGCCAACGTCCTGACTTTC.